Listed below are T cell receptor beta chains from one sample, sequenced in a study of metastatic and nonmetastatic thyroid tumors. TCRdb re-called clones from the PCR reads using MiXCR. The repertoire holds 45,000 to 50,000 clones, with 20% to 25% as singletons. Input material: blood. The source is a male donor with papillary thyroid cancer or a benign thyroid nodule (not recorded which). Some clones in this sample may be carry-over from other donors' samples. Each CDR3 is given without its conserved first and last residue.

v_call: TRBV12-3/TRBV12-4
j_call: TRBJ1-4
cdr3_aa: ASSPKGAHEKLF

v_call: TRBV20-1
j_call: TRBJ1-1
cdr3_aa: SAKVMENTEAF

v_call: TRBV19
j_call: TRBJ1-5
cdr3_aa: ASSIFGRYQPQH

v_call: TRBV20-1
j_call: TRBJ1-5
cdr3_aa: SAREVTHSNQPQH

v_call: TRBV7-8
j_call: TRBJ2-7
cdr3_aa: ASSPTGTSDYEQY

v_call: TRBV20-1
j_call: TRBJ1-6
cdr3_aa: SARRGQDYSPLH

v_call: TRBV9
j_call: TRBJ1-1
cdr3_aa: ASSAQSRQTSTEAF

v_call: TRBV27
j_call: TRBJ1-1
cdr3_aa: ASKKGTWNTEAF

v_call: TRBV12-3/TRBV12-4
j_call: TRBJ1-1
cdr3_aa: ASSLSMGNTEAF

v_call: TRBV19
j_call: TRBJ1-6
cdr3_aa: ATTFGSYNSPLH

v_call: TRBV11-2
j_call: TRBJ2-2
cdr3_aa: ASSLDRTSFGSNTGELF

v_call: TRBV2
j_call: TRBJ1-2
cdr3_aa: ASSEGILYGYT

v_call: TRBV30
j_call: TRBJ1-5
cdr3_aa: AWSPPYSNQPQH

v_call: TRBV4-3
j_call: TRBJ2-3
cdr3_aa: ASSQYVGISTDTQY

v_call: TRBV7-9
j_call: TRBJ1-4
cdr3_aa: ASSFEFLTSRGEKLF

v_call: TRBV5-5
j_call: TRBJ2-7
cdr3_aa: ASIGTGGLGEQY

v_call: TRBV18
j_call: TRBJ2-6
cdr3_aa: ASSTRQTAGANVLT

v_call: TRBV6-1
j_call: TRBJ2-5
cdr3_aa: ASSVAGSQETQY

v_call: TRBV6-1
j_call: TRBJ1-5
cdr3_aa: ASSSRQDSEPQH